Described below is a single TCR beta chain sequence and its context. Its target antigen remains unknown. Qualities for individual bases were not recorded, and no much larger clone is one base off. RNA was extracted using the RNeasy kit, and about 0.5 to 1 microgram was reverse transcribed with random hexamers. TCR beta CDR3 regions were amplified with the immunoSEQ multiplex PCR assay covering 54 Vbeta and 13 Jbeta segments. PCR amplification bias was corrected by using a synthetic template baseline for primer optimization and computational correction. The authors' analysis ran thus. Reads were annotated to V, D and J genes according to IMGT and were analyzed with immunoSEQ Analyzer, with only productive sequences retained. Clonality was computed as one minus Shannon entropy normalized by log2 of the number of productive unique sequences. For each patient and control, public and private clones were evaluated within the 100 most prevalent clones. Susac-specific clones were defined as absent from healthy and MS cohorts, 1052 published viral clones and other ImmuneACCESS disease sequences. TCRdb's own reprocessing of the public reads used fastp at Q25 and MiXCR and kept productive beta chains. CDR3 protein sequences are deduplicated, and each keeps its most common genes and DNA. These V and J calls are TCRdb output, not the study's own analysis. In all, the sample holds 400,000 to 550,000 distinct CDR3 sequences, and approximately 89% of those were seen once. The ten most abundant clones make up approximately 0.11% of the sample.

The germline V gene sets CDR1 to SQVTM and CDR2 to ANQGSEA. Trimming removed 1 base from V and 11 bases from J, leaving 11 bases between the germline ends. Spanning cysteine to phenylalanine, the CDR3 consists of 12 amino acids. CDR3 DNA only is kept here, 36 bases in frame from base 1. This sample stems from a study of CD8 T cells in Susac syndrome (dated by TCRdb to about 2019). Broadly, across the study: Repertoire sequencing was used to test whether CD8+ T cell activation and differentiation in Susac syndrome was antigen driven. CD8+ T cell repertoire clonality was compared between some 12 healthy donors, roughly 14 Susac syndrome patients and approximately 16 multiple sclerosis patients.

General study outcomes and caveats: The TCR sequencing and HLA analysis was acknowledged to have included a relatively small number of individuals.

High-throughput TCR beta sequencing profiled peripheral blood CD8+ and CD4+ T cells from healthy donors, Susac syndrome patients and multiple sclerosis patients. Multiple sclerosis controls were treatment-naive patients with stable or active relapsing-remitting disease fulfilling revised McDonald criteria. Bulk CD8+ and CD4+ T cells were purified magnetically by negative isolation, whereas CD8+ TEMRA cells were enriched by FACS. Blood was collected in EDTA tubes and processed within 24 hours, with PBMCs isolated through density gradient centrifugation. PBMCs destined for TCR sequencing were cryopreserved in liquid nitrogen and later thawed in a 37 °C water bath. Purity of sorted or isolated CD4+, CD8+ and CD8+ TEMRA cells was at least 90%.

Material: CD8+ T cells from PBMCs. This clonotype was obtained from a human donor with multiple sclerosis. The V and J segments used are TRBV29-1 and TRBJ2-2, with TRBD1 as a weak D call on 7 bases. The base sequence is TGCAGCGTTGAAGCTGGAGGGGGCGAGCTGTTTTTT. This is translated as CSVEAGGGELFF.